The 25 T cell receptor beta chains below come from one sample, sequenced in a study of blood T cells in healthy people across ages. With a J-beta primer mix and a sample-barcoded 5' primer, a second PCR ran about 7 to 11 cycles. MiXCR, run by TCRdb on the 5' RACE reads, gives a single entry per CDR3 protein. The repertoire consists of about a million distinct CDR3 sequences, with roughly 47% occurring once and the leading ten covering about a fifth. The sample comprised blood. These receptors all stem from a woman aged 55-75 years in good health.

This clonotype occurred a few times. The rearrangement uses TRBV3-1 and TRBJ2-6; D remains unclear. CDR3 length: 16 residues. Deletions cut 0 bases from V and 3 bases from J, with 9 bases between. Germline assignment: CDR1 LGHDT and CDR2 YNNKEL (reference sequence). The CDR3 region is CASSQDRVFGANVLTF. CDR3 DNA sequence: TGTGCCAGCAGCCAAGACCGGGTCTTTGGGGCCAACGTCCTGACTTTC.

CDR3 nucleotide sequence: TGTGCCTGGAGTGTACGGCAGGGTGAAAAACTGTTTTTT. Protein product: CAWSVRQGEKLFF. V is TRBV30 and J is TRBJ1-4; possibly TRBD1 for D (5 bases). Germline V CDR1 and CDR2: GTSNPN, SVGIG (reference sequence). The CDR3 spans 13 residues. The V and J ends lost 0 bases and 7 bases respectively, with 9 bases between them.

The rearrangement links TRBV20-1 to TRBJ1-1; D is undetermined. Between the trimmed V and J ends, which lost 0 bases and 10 bases, there was a span of 24 bases. The length of the CDR3 is 16 residues. Germline V CDR1 and CDR2: DFQATT, SNEGSKA (reference sequence). The CDR3, as DNA: TGCAGTGCTAGAGAAACGGACGCAACAAAACGAAGAGGAGCTTTCTTT. This gives the protein CSARETDATKRRGAFF.

The rearrangement joins TRBV28 to TRBJ2-3; TRBD1 might be the D (7 bases). Trimming pared 5 bases from V and 3 bases from J, leaving 15 bases between. This CDR3 contains 15 residues. Germline assignment: CDR1 MDHEN and CDR2 SYDVKM. The CDR3 loop is CASSTLQGRTDTQYF. The CDR3 coding sequence is TGTGCCAGCAGTACCCTACAGGGGAGGACAGATACGCAGTATTTT.

The chain's CDR3 is CASSQDQSSRWYNEQFF. CDR3 DNA sequence: TGCGCCAGCAGCCAAGATCAATCTAGCAGGTGGTACAATGAGCAGTTCTTC. The chain links TRBV4-1 to TRBJ2-1; possibly TRBD2 for D (5 bases). V lost 0 bases to trimming and J lost 4 bases, with 16 bases between them. The CDR3 is 17 residues long. Germline values: CDR1 MGHRA, CDR2 YSYEKL.

This clonotype occurred a few times. This chain links TRBV20-1 with TRBJ2-1, with D hard to call. There are 15 residues in the CDR3. V was shortened by 0 bases and J by 1 base, with 10 bases between the two germline ends. The germline CDR1 and CDR2 sequences are DFQATT and SNEGSKA (reference sequence). The CDR3 sequence: CSARDRDSSYNEQFF. Here the CDR3 DNA reads TGCAGTGCTAGAGATCGCGACTCATCCTACAATGAGCAGTTCTTC.

This clonotype was seen only a few times. The J gene is TRBJ2-7, the V gene TRBV7-9; D possibly corresponds to TRBD2 (5 bases). The CDR3 is 16 residues long. Deletions cut 4 bases from V and 1 base from J, with 17 bases between. Germline values: CDR1 SEHNR, CDR2 FQNEAQ (reference sequence). DNA for the CDR3: TGTGCCAGCAGCTCCCCGGCGGGTACTATTTCCTACGAGCAGTACTTC. Translating it yields CASSSPAGTISYEQYF.

The V call is TRBV27, the J call TRBJ2-7; weak D call: TRBD2 (5 bases). Trimming cost V 5 bases and J 7 bases, with 27 bases left between them. The CDR3 has 17 residues. The germline CDR1 and CDR2 sequences are MNHEY and SMNVEV (reference sequence). The CDR3 spells CASSPLPGVGGVNEQYF. The CDR3 DNA follows: TGTGCCAGCAGTCCTCTGCCCGGGGTGGGTGGTGTCAATGAGCAGTACTTC.

This clonotype turned up a few times. The V call is TRBV7-9, the J call TRBJ1-2; D is uncertain. Germline V gene sequence: CDR1 SEHNR, CDR2 FQNEAQ (reference sequence). This CDR3 contains 15 residues. The V and J ends lost 1 base and 4 bases respectively, with 13 bases between them. CDR3 sequence: CASSLGLQGSYGYTF. CDR3 in DNA: TGTGCCAGCAGCTTAGGTCTTCAAGGGAGCTATGGCTACACCTTC. The full variable domain, with the rest looked up from reference TRBV7-9 and TRBJ1-2, is DTGVSQNPRHKITKRGQNVTFRCDPISEHNRLYWYRQTLGQGPEFLTYFQNEAQLEKSRLLSDRFSAERPKGSFSTLEIQRTEQGDSAMYLCASSLGLQGSYGYTFGSGTRLTVV.

The J gene is TRBJ2-1, the V gene TRBV29-1, with D tentatively TRBD1 (5 bases). The CDR3 contains 14 residues. V shed 4 bases and J shed 9 bases, with 19 bases lying between them. CDR1 is SQVTM, CDR2 ANQGSEA, per germline. For the CDR3, the DNA is TGCAGCGTTGGGGCAGGTAACCGTAGGGGTGAGCAGTTCTTC. Translation: CSVGAGNRRGEQFF.

The chain has TRBV6-2 or TRBV6-3 and TRBJ2-1; 7 nucleotides align to TRBD2. The CDR3 covers 18 residues. J was trimmed by 0 bases and V by 4 bases; bases with no gene match: 12. Looked up from germline, CDR1 is MNHEY and CDR2 is SVGEGT. The CDR3 bases are TGTGCCAGCAGTTCTCTAGCGGCGGTGCTTGGCTCCTACAATGAGCAGTTCTTC. As protein: CASSSLAAVLGSYNEQFF.

Concerning this clonotype: One end of the junction varies from germline; a read error may be responsible. The chain uses TRBV6-2 or TRBV6-3 and TRBJ2-4; D not certain. Looked up from germline, CDR1 is MNHEY and CDR2 is SVGEGT. CDR3 length: 17 residues. Here the CDR3 reads CASNYLGVGLYQNIQYF. CDR3 nucleotide sequence: TGTGCCAGCAATTACCTAGGCGTCGGATTATACCAAAACATTCAGTACTTC.

The rearrangement uses TRBV2 and TRBJ2-5, with 7 bases aligning to TRBD1. Germline values: CDR1 SNHLY, CDR2 FYNNEI. After removal of 4 bases from V and 4 bases from J, the junction contained 6 bases not matched to a gene. CDR3 length: 14 residues. DNA of the CDR3: TGTGCCAGCAGTGCGGTAGGGGGCGGAGAGACCCAGTACTTC. Its protein product is CASSAVGGGETQYF.

The V call is TRBV11-3, the J call TRBJ2-7; unclear D gene. The CDR3 totals 13 residues. Germline CDR1 SGHNT, CDR2 YENEEA. Trimming removed 5 bases at V and 3 bases at J, with 11 bases between. In DNA, the CDR3 is TGTGCCAGCAGCCAAGACATGAACTACGAGCAGTACTTC. Residues: CASSQDMNYEQYF.

The chain couples TRBV29-1 to TRBJ2-7; 7 positions agree with TRBD2. With V trimmed by 6 bases and J by 6 bases, 11 bases remained unmatched. The CDR3 runs 13 residues. Germline V gene lookup returns CDR1 SQVTM and CDR2 ANQGSEA. CDR3 region: CSVRGTGGGEQYF. In nucleotides, the CDR3 is TGCAGCGTCAGAGGCACGGGAGGAGGCGAGCAGTACTTC.

The genes are TRBV7-9 and TRBJ2-2; D is perhaps TRBD2 (5 bases). CDR3 length equals 15 residues. Germline V gives CDR1 SEHNR, CDR2 FQNEAQ (reference sequence). Trimming shortened V by 4 bases and J by 0 bases, and 9 bases separated the two germline ends. CDR3 protein: CASSWSGPNTGELFF. The CDR3 DNA reads TGTGCCAGCAGCTGGAGCGGACCGAACACCGGGGAGCTGTTTTTT.

The CDR3 is CASSVSIEKLFF. The CDR3 nucleotides read TGCGCCAGCAGTGTCTCGATTGAAAAACTGTTTTTT. V and J are TRBV10-2 and TRBJ1-4; D remains ambiguous. The germline CDR1 and CDR2 sequences are WSHSY and SAAADI. This CDR3 is 12 amino acids long. Trimming stripped 4 bases from V and 7 bases from J, with 7 bases between.

This clonotype was counted a single time. The CDR3 bases are TGTGCTAGTCCCGATCCGGGAGATGGGGCTAGCACAGATACGCAGTATTTT. Translation: CASPDPGDGASTDTQYF. This chain uses TRBV12-5 with TRBJ2-3, with D perhaps TRBD2 (6 bases). The germline CDR1 and CDR2 sequences are LGHNT and FRNRAP. Deletions cut 8 bases from V and 0 bases from J, with 21 bases between. CDR3 length: 17 amino acids.

This chain uses TRBV20-1 with TRBJ2-1; 11 bases fit TRBD2. Germline V gives CDR1 DFQATT, CDR2 SNEGSKA (reference sequence). V lost 0 bases to trimming and J lost 1 base; unmatched junction nucleotides: 8. The CDR3 loop spans 18 amino acids. For the CDR3, the DNA is TGCAGTGCTAGAGATTGGCTAGCGGGAGGCCGGTCCTACAATGAGCAGTTCTTC. Translating gives CSARDWLAGGRSYNEQFF.

This chain connects TRBV20-1 to TRBJ1-4, with D maybe TRBD1 (6 bases). CDR1 is DFQATT and CDR2 is SNEGSKA in the germline V gene (reference sequence). Trimming cost V 5 bases and J 5 bases, with 12 bases left between them. This CDR3 has 13 amino acids. Here the CDR3 reads CSAPGTSNEKLFF. CDR3 nucleotides: TGCAGTGCTCCCGGGACATCAAATGAAAAACTGTTTTTT.

The rearrangement joins TRBV3-1 to TRBJ2-5, with D unresolved. The DNA end favors TRBJ2-7, so the J call may be wrong. Germline V CDR1 and CDR2: LGHDT, YNNKEL (reference sequence). The CDR3 length is 12 residues. CDR3 sequence: CASSQTFYEQYF. CDR3 nucleotides: TGTGCCAGCAGCCAGACATTTTACGAGCAGTACTTC.

The V call is TRBV2, the J call TRBJ1-2; 8 bases align to TRBD1. The CDR3 sequence is 14 residues long. Germline lookup yields CDR1 SNHLY and CDR2 FYNNEI. Trimming took 6 bases from V and 3 from J; bases not matched to a gene: 6. CDR3 loop: CASRSGTGDYGYTF. The CDR3 DNA reads TGTGCCAGCAGGTCCGGGACAGGCGACTATGGCTACACCTTC.

The CDR3 DNA is TGCAGTGCTAGTGGGTCATATACGCAGTATTTT. This gives the protein CSASGSYTQYF. The rearrangement joins TRBV20-1 to TRBJ2-3, with D unresolved. Germline loops: CDR1 DFQATT, CDR2 SNEGSKA (reference sequence). The CDR3 covers 11 residues. Between the trimmed V and J ends, which lost 3 bases and 7 bases, there was a span of 8 bases.

About this clonotype itself: A much larger clonotype is one base distant, so this may be a read error. The genes are TRBV12-3 or TRBV12-4 and TRBJ2-7; 11 bases are shared with TRBD2. This CDR3 spans 15 amino acids. Germline trimming cut 6 bases from V and 4 bases from J; bases unmatched to any gene: 8. DNA for the CDR3: TGTGCCAGCAGACCGAGACTAGCGGGACAATACGAGCAGTACTTC. Amino acid sequence: CASRPRLAGQYEQYF.

The rearrangement joins TRBV4-3 to TRBJ2-1; a possible D gene is TRBD2 (5 bases). With 2 bases removed from V and 9 bases from J, the gap between germline ends came to 14 bases. This CDR3 is 14 amino acids long. Germline values: CDR1 LGHNA, CDR2 YSLEER. The CDR3 loop is CASSQRPLASEQFF. CDR3 bases: TGCGCCAGCAGCCAAAGGCCTCTAGCCTCTGAGCAGTTCTTC.